Below are 4 T cell receptor beta chains sequenced from a single sample in a study of blood T cells in healthy people across ages. It was with a sample-barcoded 5' primer and a J-beta primer mix that a second PCR of about 7 to 12 cycles was run. TCRdb re-called the 5' RACE reads through MiXCR, storing one row per CDR3 protein. The data show about 1.7 million distinct CDR3 sequences, 28% seen once. The sequenced material came from blood. The receptors here all came from a woman aged 25 to 39 in good health.

This clonotype was seen more than once but under ten times. The genes are TRBV12-5 and TRBJ2-5; 9 nucleotides match TRBD1. Unmatched junction bases numbered 2, after V lost 5 bases and J lost 1 base. CDR3 length: 14 amino acids. Germline assignment: CDR1 LGHNT and CDR2 FRNRAP. CDR3 sequence (DNA): TGTGCTAGTGGTAGGGGACAGGGCCAAGAGACCCAGTACTTC. It translates to CASGRGQGQETQYF.

J is TRBJ2-4 and V is TRBV7-2; TRBD2 might be the D (5 bases). The V gene's germline CDR1 is SGHTA and CDR2 FQGNSA. CDR3 size: 12 residues. The ends were cut back, 8 bases at V and 9 bases at J, with 14 bases in the middle. The CDR3 DNA sequence: TGTGCCAGCGGCCCCAATGAGGGCATTCAGTACTTC. This sequence encodes CASGPNEGIQYF.

This clonotype occurred many times. This rearrangement joins TRBV5-1 to TRBJ2-7, with D uncertain. The CDR3 spans 13 residues. Germline V CDR1 and CDR2: SGHRS, YFSETQ. The V gene lost 1 base and the J gene lost 3 bases, with 8 bases spanning the gap. The CDR3 spells CASSLLADYEQYF. The CDR3 bases are TGCGCCAGCAGCTTGTTGGCCGACTACGAGCAGTACTTC.

The count of this clonotype is one. The genes are TRBV5-1 and TRBJ2-1; 8 bases are shared with TRBD2. J was trimmed by 8 bases and V by 3 bases; bases with no gene match: 13. The CDR3 consists of 16 residues. Germline V gives CDR1 SGHRS, CDR2 YFSETQ. The CDR3 sequence: CASSSRSGGYRDEQFF. The DNA for the CDR3 is TGCGCCAGCAGCTCCCGCTCGGGGGGGTACAGGGATGAGCAGTTCTTC.